These T cell receptor beta chains were read from a single sample in a study of blood T cell repertoires in COVID-19. Sequencing was performed with immunoSEQ multiplex PCR; in TCRdb, only in-frame clones are kept and a portion is missing. The table records more than 200,000 clones, around 86% of them present only once. The specimen was PBMCs or T cells enriched from blood (not recorded which). These receptors came from a woman between 45 and 60 years old who had recovered from COVID-19. The CDR3 runs from the conserved cysteine through the conserved F or W. Fields, in order: V gene, CDR3 length, clone size, D gene, J gene, CDR3 DNA, CDR3 protein. A D gene is named only where the DNA matches it firmly. Not every row has a clone size; where given, it reads once, few, many or a size class.

>TRBV11-1|14|few|TRBD1|TRBJ1-1
TGTGCCAGCAGGTCCGGGACAGGGGTTACTGAAGCTTTCTTT
CASRSGTGVTEAFF
>TRBV6-6|16|-|TRBD1|TRBJ1-3
TGTGCCAGCAGTACGACAGGGGGCCTTGGTGGAAACACCATATATTTT
CASSTTGGLGGNTIYF
>TRBV7-2|14|-|TRBD1|TRBJ1-4
TGTGCCAGCAGCACCGGGACAGGGGACGAAAAACTGTTTTTT
CASSTGTGDEKLFF
>TRBV7-9|12|-|-|TRBJ1-1
TGTGCCAGCAGCTTAGCTATCACTGAAGCTTTCTTT
CASSLAITEAFF
>TRBV11-2|13|-|-|TRBJ2-3
TGTGCCAGCACCAAAATAGGCACAGATACGCAGTATTTT
CASTKIGTDTQYF
>TRBV7-2|13|-|-|TRBJ1-5
TGTGCCAGCAGCTATGACAGCTATCAGCCCCAGCATTTT
CASSYDSYQPQHF
>TRBV27|12|-|-|TRBJ2-1
TGTGCCAGCAGTTTATTAGGGGATGAGCAGTTCTTC
CASSLLGDEQFF
>TRBV7-6|14|-|-|TRBJ2-7
TGTGCCAGCTCCCTCCCGGGACAAGGCTACGAGCAGTACTTC
CASSLPGQGYEQYF
>TRBV5-1|13|-|-|TRBJ2-7
TGCGCCAGCAGCTTGGTGGGGGGCTACGAGCAGTACTTC
CASSLVGGYEQYF
>TRBV5-1|13|once|-|TRBJ1-1
TGCGCCAGCAGAGAGGCATCGAACACTGAAGCTTTCTTT
CASREASNTEAFF
>TRBV6-2/TRBV6-3|13|few|-|TRBJ1-1
TGTGCCAGCAGCACGGACATAATAAGTGAGGCTTTCTTT
CASSTDIISEAFF
>TRBV27|13|once|-|TRBJ1-5
TGTGCCAGCAGTTTCGATCCCGGGCAGCCCCAGCATTTT
CASSFDPGQPQHF
>TRBV6-4|13|-|-|TRBJ1-1
TGTGCCAGCAGGCGCGGGGAGAACACTGAAGCTTTCTTT
CASRRGENTEAFF
>TRBV5-5|15|-|TRBD1|TRBJ2-3
TGTGCCAGCAGCTCTTGGACAGGGGGCACAGATACGCAGTATTTT
CASSSWTGGTDTQYF
>TRBV7-2|15|-|-|TRBJ1-4
TGTGCCAGCAGCTTCGGGTACATCGACAGCCGAAAACTGTTTTTT
CASSFGYIDSRKLFF
>TRBV3-1/TRBV3-2|15|-|-|TRBJ1-6
TGTGCCAGCAGCCAAGATCTTAGCCGAGGTTCACCCCTCCACTTT
CASSQDLSRGSPLHF
>TRBV29-1|13|-|TRBD2|TRBJ2-7
TGCAGCGTCATACTAGCGGGAGAGGCCGAGCAGTACTTC
CSVILAGEAEQYF
>TRBV3-1/TRBV3-2|16|-|TRBD2|TRBJ2-1
TGTGCCAGCAGCCAAGACTTTGGACTAGGGTCCAATGAGCAGTTCTTC
CASSQDFGLGSNEQFF
>TRBV28|12|-|-|TRBJ1-1
TGTGCCAGCAGCACAGTCGAGACTGAAGCTTTCTTT
CASSTVETEAFF
>TRBV28|16|-|TRBD2|TRBJ2-1
TGTGCCACCCGGGGCCTAGCGGGAGCCCCCCGGGGTGAGCAGTTCTTC
CATRGLAGAPRGEQFF
>TRBV7-2|15|once|TRBD1|TRBJ1-2
TGTGCCAGCAGCTTTGACAGGGCCGGTGGCTATGGCTACACCTTC
CASSFDRAGGYGYTF
>TRBV9|14|few|-|TRBJ2-2
TGTGCCAGCAGCGTAGACAGGCCCACCGGGGAGCTGTTTTTT
CASSVDRPTGELFF
>TRBV7-8|16|-|-|TRBJ1-3
TGTGCCAGCAGCAGTTCGCCCAGGGAATCTGGAAACACCATATATTTT
CASSSSPRESGNTIYF
>TRBV28|16|-|-|TRBJ2-1
TGTGCCAGCAGGGGAGGGGGGGCATCTGTGAGCAATGAGCAGTTCTTC
CASRGGGASVSNEQFF
>TRBV29-1|13|-|-|TRBJ2-1
TGCAGCGCAGGTGTGGGACTCCAGGGTGAGCAGTTCTTC
CSAGVGLQGEQFF
>TRBV6-5|15|-|-|TRBJ1-1
TGTGCCAGCACCACTGGCTCGACAAGGAACACTGAAGCTTTCTTT
CASTTGSTRNTEAFF
>TRBV7-2|15|-|TRBD2|TRBJ2-5
TGTGCCAGCAGCTCCGGACTAGCGGGAGTAGAGACCCAGTACTTC
CASSSGLAGVETQYF
>TRBV7-9|13|-|-|TRBJ1-6
TGTGCCAGCAGCTTTATTAGTAATTCACCCCTCCACTTT
CASSFISNSPLHF
>TRBV5-1|15|-|-|TRBJ1-5
TGCGCCAGCAGCTTCTCAGGGGATAGCAATCAGCCCCAGCATTTT
CASSFSGDSNQPQHF
>TRBV4-1|14|-|-|TRBJ2-3
TGCGCCAGCAGCCTCTTAGGGGGAGTAGATACGCAGTATTTT
CASSLLGGVDTQYF
>TRBV10-3|15|-|TRBD2|TRBJ2-1
TGTGCCATCAGACCGACTAGCGGGGTTAACAATGAGCAGTTCTTC
CAIRPTSGVNNEQFF
>TRBV20-1|13|-|-|TRBJ1-5
TGCAGTGCTAGTGTCGGCAGCGATCAGCCCCAGCATTTT
CSASVGSDQPQHF
>TRBV19|15|-|-|TRBJ2-2
TGTGCCAGTAGTCAACAACGTGGTAACACCGGGGAGCTGTTTTTT
CASSQQRGNTGELFF
>TRBV27|17|-|-|TRBJ1-4
TGTGCCAGCAGTTCAGGACCTCATAGGGGACAAAATGAAAAACTGTTTTTT
CASSSGPHRGQNEKLFF
>TRBV12-3/TRBV12-4|13|-|-|TRBJ1-2
TGTGCCAGCCAACTCAACTTCAACTATGGCTACACCTTC
CASQLNFNYGYTF
>TRBV6-1|20|once|TRBD1|TRBJ2-4
TGTGCCAGCAGTGCCGGCTCCGGGACAGCCAGAATCCTAGCCAAAAACATTCAGTACTTC
CASSAGSGTARILAKNIQYF
>TRBV7-9|13|-|TRBD1|TRBJ1-2
TGTGCCAGCAGCTCGGGACAGCCCTATGGCTACACCTTC
CASSSGQPYGYTF
>TRBV30|14|-|-|TRBJ2-3
TGTGCCTGGAGTGTCGGAAGCGCCACAGATACGCAGTATTTT
CAWSVGSATDTQYF
>TRBV7-7|17|-|TRBD2|TRBJ2-3
TGTGCCAGCAGATTAACTACTAGCGGGGGGAGCACAGATACGCAGTATTTT
CASRLTTSGGSTDTQYF
>TRBV30|14|-|TRBD1|TRBJ1-2
TGTGCCTGGGGGTTGGGACAGACTAACTATGGCTACACCTTC
CAWGLGQTNYGYTF
>TRBV18|13|-|-|TRBJ1-2
TGTGCCAGCTCGTCCCAGGGATCCTATGGCTACACCTTC
CASSSQGSYGYTF
>TRBV27|15|-|TRBD1|TRBJ2-7
TGTGCCAGCAGTTACGGACAGGTTCCTCTCTACGAGCAGTACTTC
CASSYGQVPLYEQYF
>TRBV13|15|-|TRBD2|TRBJ2-1
TGTGCCAGCAGCCCCGCGGGAGGGTCTTACAATGAGCAGTTCTTC
CASSPAGGSYNEQFF
>TRBV3-1/TRBV3-2|17|-|TRBD2|TRBJ2-2
TGTGCCAGCAGCGACCGGCCGGGACTAGGGGGGACCGGGGAGCTGTTTTTT
CASSDRPGLGGTGELFF
>TRBV5-4|18|once|TRBD2|TRBJ2-7
TGTGCCAGCAGCCCCGGGACTAGCGGGATAGGGGCGTTCTACGAGCAGTACTTC
CASSPGTSGIGAFYEQYF
>TRBV21-1|16|few|-|TRBJ2-7
TGTGCCAGCACCTCGGTGGACAGCAAGATCCAGTACGAGCAGTACTTC
CASTSVDSKIQYEQYF
>TRBV27|13|-|-|TRBJ2-7
TGTGCCAGCAGTTTAGGAGGGAATTACGAGCAGTACTTC
CASSLGGNYEQYF
>TRBV27|19|-|TRBD2|TRBJ2-1
TGTGCCAGCAGTTTATCGGGACTAGCGGGAGGCAACACCTACAATGAGCAGTTCTTC
CASSLSGLAGGNTYNEQFF
>TRBV5-1|15|-|-|TRBJ2-6
TGCGCCAGCAGGACAGTGATCTCTGGGGCCAACGTCCTGACTTTC
CASRTVISGANVLTF
>TRBV6-4|16|-|-|TRBJ2-1
TGTGCCAGCAGTTGCTTCAGGGGTTGGCATCGCTGCGAGCAGTTCTTC
CASSCFRGWHRCEQFF
>TRBV7-6|17|-|TRBD2|TRBJ2-2
TGTGCCAGCAGCCAGCGTTACACCAGGACTAGCGCCGGGGAGCTGTTTTTT
CASSQRYTRTSAGELFF